This is a list of T cell receptor beta chains from one sample in a study of shared clonotypes between healthy human individuals. Data came from immunoSEQ multiplex PCR; TCRdb stores just in-frame clones and leaves some out. Altogether 470,000 or so clones are present, roughly 80% being singletons, with the ten largest covering roughly 13%. The sequenced sample consisted of PBMCs. These receptors were taken from a woman aged 40 to 49 in good health. Some clones in this sample may be carry-over from other donors' samples. The CDR3 runs from the conserved cysteine through the conserved F or W. D genes are given only for firm matches. For some rows the clone size is stated as once, few or many, or as a class when expanded; others skip it.

CDR3nt: TGTGCCAGCAGAGCGGCTAGCACAGATACGCAGTATTTT
CDR3aa: CASRAASTDTQYF
j_gene: TRBJ2-3
d_gene: .
abundance: .
v_gene: TRBV27

CDR3nt: TGTGCCAGCAGTGCGGACAACTATGGCTACACCTTC
CDR3aa: CASSADNYGYTF
j_gene: TRBJ1-2
d_gene: .
abundance: .
v_gene: TRBV2

CDR3nt: TGTGCCAGCAGCCAAGATTCAGGGAGCCATCAGCCCCAGCATTTT
CDR3aa: CASSQDSGSHQPQHF
j_gene: TRBJ1-5
d_gene: .
abundance: many
v_gene: TRBV4-2

CDR3nt: TGTGCCAGCAGTTTATCTGGCTATGGCTACACCTTC
CDR3aa: CASSLSGYGYTF
j_gene: TRBJ1-2
d_gene: .
abundance: few
v_gene: TRBV28

CDR3nt: TGTGCCAGCAGCTTAGGCCCTAAAGGGGGAGCCTCTGGGGCCAACGTCCTGACTTTC
CDR3aa: CASSLGPKGGASGANVLTF
j_gene: TRBJ2-6
d_gene: .
abundance: .
v_gene: TRBV7-3

CDR3nt: TGTGCCAGCAGCTCCAGGGACAGGGGGAAGAACACTGAAGCTTTCTTT
CDR3aa: CASSSRDRGKNTEAFF
j_gene: TRBJ1-1
d_gene: TRBD1
abundance: few
v_gene: TRBV28

CDR3nt: TGTGCCAGCAGTAGGGGGACAGGGGCGCAAGAGACCCAGTACTTC
CDR3aa: CASSRGTGAQETQYF
j_gene: TRBJ2-5
d_gene: TRBD1
abundance: once
v_gene: TRBV6-6

CDR3nt: TGTGCCACCAGCAGAGGAGGGTACTCCTACGAGCAGTACTTC
CDR3aa: CATSRGGYSYEQYF
j_gene: TRBJ2-7
d_gene: .
abundance: few
v_gene: TRBV15

CDR3nt: TGTGCCAGCAGCCCTTGGGACAGGTTCAATGAGCAGTTCTTC
CDR3aa: CASSPWDRFNEQFF
j_gene: TRBJ2-1
d_gene: TRBD1
abundance: .
v_gene: TRBV9

CDR3nt: TGTGCCAGCAGCCCGACAGGAGAAGAGACCCAGTACTTC
CDR3aa: CASSPTGEETQYF
j_gene: TRBJ2-5
d_gene: .
abundance: .
v_gene: TRBV7-2

CDR3nt: TGTGCCAGCAGCCCCAGTCCCGGGACAGGGGGCAGAACCTATGGCTACACCTTC
CDR3aa: CASSPSPGTGGRTYGYTF
j_gene: TRBJ1-2
d_gene: TRBD1
abundance: .
v_gene: TRBV7-2

CDR3nt: TGTGCCAGCAGCTTAGGGGCAGGACAGGCTCCGCAAGAGACCCAGTACTTC
CDR3aa: CASSLGAGQAPQETQYF
j_gene: TRBJ2-5
d_gene: TRBD1
abundance: .
v_gene: TRBV11-3

CDR3nt: TGCAGCGTTGTGCGGGAGCGGAATGAGCAGTTCTTC
CDR3aa: CSVVRERNEQFF
j_gene: TRBJ2-1
d_gene: TRBD2
abundance: .
v_gene: TRBV29-1

CDR3nt: TGTGCCAGCAGCTCTAGTGGCGGGAGGGGAGATACGCAGTATTTT
CDR3aa: CASSSSGGRGDTQYF
j_gene: TRBJ2-3
d_gene: TRBD2
abundance: few
v_gene: TRBV5-5

CDR3nt: TGCAGCGTTGAACAGGGTGAGACTGAAGCTTTCTTT
CDR3aa: CSVEQGETEAFF
j_gene: TRBJ1-1
d_gene: .
abundance: many
v_gene: TRBV29-1

CDR3nt: TGTGCCACCAGCAGACCGAGAGATACGCAGTATTTT
CDR3aa: CATSRPRDTQYF
j_gene: TRBJ2-3
d_gene: .
abundance: .
v_gene: TRBV15

CDR3nt: TGTGCCAGCAGCCAAACTAGCGGGAGGGCCTTCGACGAGCAGTACTTC
CDR3aa: CASSQTSGRAFDEQYF
j_gene: TRBJ2-7
d_gene: TRBD2
abundance: .
v_gene: TRBV4-2

CDR3nt: TGTGCCAGCGCACATAGCGGCACAGATACGCAGTATTTT
CDR3aa: CASAHSGTDTQYF
j_gene: TRBJ2-3
d_gene: .
abundance: .
v_gene: TRBV28

CDR3nt: TGTGCCAGTAGAGGGGCTAGCGGGATAGATGGGGAGCTGTTTTTT
CDR3aa: CASRGASGIDGELFF
j_gene: TRBJ2-2
d_gene: TRBD2
abundance: .
v_gene: TRBV19

CDR3nt: TGTGCCAGCAGTGCCGGGACAGGGGCCCATCAGCCCCAGCATTTT
CDR3aa: CASSAGTGAHQPQHF
j_gene: TRBJ1-5
d_gene: TRBD1
abundance: .
v_gene: TRBV2

CDR3nt: TGTGCCAGCAGCTTAAGGACAGGGTCCACCGGGGAGCTGTTTTTT
CDR3aa: CASSLRTGSTGELFF
j_gene: TRBJ2-2
d_gene: TRBD1
abundance: few
v_gene: TRBV7-2

CDR3nt: TGTGCCAGCAGCTTAACTGCGGGAGGGACAGATACGCAGTATTTT
CDR3aa: CASSLTAGGTDTQYF
j_gene: TRBJ2-3
d_gene: TRBD2
abundance: .
v_gene: TRBV7-2

CDR3nt: TGTGCCACCCCGGGGCCACTACGAAGGGGCGCAGTGTATGAGCAGTTCTTC
CDR3aa: CATPGPLRRGAVYEQFF
j_gene: TRBJ2-1
d_gene: .
abundance: many
v_gene: TRBV2

CDR3nt: TGTGCCAGCAGGTCCCGGGCGTCCTCCTACGAGCAGTACTTC
CDR3aa: CASRSRASSYEQYF
j_gene: TRBJ2-7
d_gene: .
abundance: .
v_gene: TRBV7-8

CDR3nt: TGTGCCAGCAGTGAGGAAAGGATACTAGCCAAAAACATTCAGTACTTC
CDR3aa: CASSEERILAKNIQYF
j_gene: TRBJ2-4
d_gene: .
abundance: .
v_gene: TRBV2

CDR3nt: TGCGCCAGCAGCCCCGCAGGACACAATGAGCAGTTCTTC
CDR3aa: CASSPAGHNEQFF
j_gene: TRBJ2-1
d_gene: .
abundance: .
v_gene: TRBV5-1

CDR3nt: TGTGCCAGCAGTTTGATCGGGAGTATCGGAAACATTCAGTACTTC
CDR3aa: CASSLIGSIGNIQYF
j_gene: TRBJ2-4
d_gene: .
abundance: .
v_gene: TRBV28

CDR3nt: TGCGCCAGCAGATTAGAAGGGGGAGGTACTGAAGCTTTCTTT
CDR3aa: CASRLEGGGTEAFF
j_gene: TRBJ1-1
d_gene: .
abundance: .
v_gene: TRBV5-1

CDR3nt: TGCGCCAGCAGCCAAGATAGGCTAGCGGGGGAGCCCCAAGAGACCCAGTACTTC
CDR3aa: CASSQDRLAGEPQETQYF
j_gene: TRBJ2-5
d_gene: TRBD2
abundance: .
v_gene: TRBV4-1

CDR3nt: TGTGCCAGCAGTCTGGCCTTCTTCAATCAGCCCCAGCATTTT
CDR3aa: CASSLAFFNQPQHF
j_gene: TRBJ1-5
d_gene: .
abundance: .
v_gene: TRBV27

CDR3nt: TGCGCCAGCAGCTCTAGCGGGAGATGGGGCACAGATACGCAGTATTTT
CDR3aa: CASSSSGRWGTDTQYF
j_gene: TRBJ2-3
d_gene: TRBD2
abundance: .
v_gene: TRBV5-1

CDR3nt: TGTGCCAGCAGCCCAGGGGGCGGGACAGGGGTAACCGGGGAGCTGTTTTTT
CDR3aa: CASSPGGGTGVTGELFF
j_gene: TRBJ2-2
d_gene: TRBD1
abundance: .
v_gene: TRBV11-2

CDR3nt: TGTGCCAGCAGCTTACAAGGGACAGGGAGCGAGCAGTACTTC
CDR3aa: CASSLQGTGSEQYF
j_gene: TRBJ2-7
d_gene: TRBD1
abundance: .
v_gene: TRBV7-9

CDR3nt: TGTGCCAGCAGTTTAACGGGGCGACGTGAGCAGTTCTTC
CDR3aa: CASSLTGRREQFF
j_gene: TRBJ2-1
d_gene: .
abundance: .
v_gene: TRBV28

CDR3nt: TGTGCCAGTAGTATCGGACGTGGCGGGAGTACCTACAATGAGCAGTTCTTC
CDR3aa: CASSIGRGGSTYNEQFF
j_gene: TRBJ2-1
d_gene: TRBD2
abundance: .
v_gene: TRBV19

CDR3nt: TGTGCCAGCAGCGCCGGGACAGGGAACACAGATACGCAGTATTTT
CDR3aa: CASSAGTGNTDTQYF
j_gene: TRBJ2-3
d_gene: TRBD1
abundance: .
v_gene: TRBV11-1

CDR3nt: TGCGCCAGCAGCGCGGGGGCAACGGGGGGCGAGCAGTACTTC
CDR3aa: CASSAGATGGEQYF
j_gene: TRBJ2-7
d_gene: .
abundance: .
v_gene: TRBV5-1

CDR3nt: TGTGCCAGCAGTTCGGTAAACAGTCCCACTGAAGCTTTCTTT
CDR3aa: CASSSVNSPTEAFF
j_gene: TRBJ1-1
d_gene: .
abundance: once
v_gene: TRBV28

CDR3nt: TGTGCCAGCAGCTTAATGAAGGCAGGGGAGGAGTTCTTC
CDR3aa: CASSLMKAGEEFF
j_gene: TRBJ2-1
d_gene: .
abundance: .
v_gene: TRBV7-3

CDR3nt: TGTGCCAGCTCAAGGACAGGAGGCTATGGCTACACCTTC
CDR3aa: CASSRTGGYGYTF
j_gene: TRBJ1-2
d_gene: TRBD1
abundance: .
v_gene: TRBV5-4

CDR3nt: TGCAGCGGGAGGACAGGGGGTGCCGGGGAGCTGTTTTTT
CDR3aa: CSGRTGGAGELFF
j_gene: TRBJ2-2
d_gene: TRBD1
abundance: .
v_gene: TRBV29-1

CDR3nt: TGTGCCAGCATTGCGTTGAGGGGAGGGTATGGCTACACCTTC
CDR3aa: CASIALRGGYGYTF
j_gene: TRBJ1-2
d_gene: .
abundance: many
v_gene: TRBV2

CDR3nt: TGTGCCAGTAGTATACAGGGCGATAATCAGCCCCAGCATTTT
CDR3aa: CASSIQGDNQPQHF
j_gene: TRBJ1-5
d_gene: .
abundance: .
v_gene: TRBV19

CDR3nt: TGTGCCAGCAGCCGATTCCGGTTTTATGGCTACACCTTC
CDR3aa: CASSRFRFYGYTF
j_gene: TRBJ1-2
d_gene: .
abundance: .
v_gene: TRBV5-4